A single TCR beta chain is shown here with its context. Its antigen is currently unknown. This specimen comes from a study of cytomegalovirus exposure and HLA in healthy donors. On the study more broadly: The study's early data release held about 85 million unique TCRs from HLA-typed donors. Broader study findings: A missense DCLRE1C variant was associated with V- and J-gene trimming of TCR beta chains in a later analysis, and an independent cohort replicated the association. Earlier findings revealed that most TCR beta V segments proved productive either about 87% or about 30% of the time.

Primers for the PCR totalled 60 Vbeta and 13 Jbeta. Produced via immunoSEQ multiplex PCR; TCRdb's table is partial and in-frame only. The sample records roughly 130,000 clones, approximately 91% being singletons. V was clipped by 6 bases and J by 3 bases; unmatched bases: 6. Germline values: CDR1 SGHTA, CDR2 FQGNSA. The CDR3 length is 14 residues. The chain recombines TRBV7-2 with TRBJ1-2, with TRBD1 identical over 8 bases. The sample was PBMCs. The origin of this receptor is a woman in her thirties or forties in good health and CMV-seronegative. CDR3 bases: TGTGCCAGCAGGGATGGACAGGGCGACTATGGCTACACCTTC. Protein: CASRDGQGDYGYTF.